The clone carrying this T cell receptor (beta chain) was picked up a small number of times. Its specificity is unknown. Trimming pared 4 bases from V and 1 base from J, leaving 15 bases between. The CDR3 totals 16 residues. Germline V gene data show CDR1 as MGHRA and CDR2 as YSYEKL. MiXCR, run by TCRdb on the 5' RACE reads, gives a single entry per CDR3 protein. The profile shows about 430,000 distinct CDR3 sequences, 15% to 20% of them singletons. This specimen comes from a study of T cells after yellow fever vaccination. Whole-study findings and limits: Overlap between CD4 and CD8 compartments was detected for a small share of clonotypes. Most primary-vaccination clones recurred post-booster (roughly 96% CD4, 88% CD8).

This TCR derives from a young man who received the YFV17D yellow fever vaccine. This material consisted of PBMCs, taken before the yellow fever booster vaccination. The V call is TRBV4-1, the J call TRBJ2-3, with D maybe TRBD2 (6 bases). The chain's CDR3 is CASSRSPTGGTDTQYF. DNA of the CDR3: TGCGCCAGCAGCCGTAGTCCGACGGGGGGCACAGATACGCAGTATTTT.